These 20 T cell receptor beta chains share one sample of origin, sequenced in a study of response to subunit inactivated influenza vaccine. TCRdb redid the calling of the RT-PCR reads with MiXCR, one entry per CDR3 protein. The sample shows almost 600,000 distinct CDR3 sequences, around 13% of them seen only once. The source material was PBMCs from blood, sampled about 11 days after vaccination. These receptors were obtained from a man in his fifties or sixties who received an inactivated influenza vaccine.

This clonotype was detected a few times. The J gene is TRBJ2-7, the V gene TRBV20-1; 9 bases are shared with TRBD1. Per the germline V gene, CDR1 is DFQATT and CDR2 is SNEGSKA (reference sequence). The junction had 5 bases not matched to a gene; V was cut back by 7 bases and J by 1 base. The CDR3 is 13 residues long. CDR3: CSGDRGDSYEQYF. CDR3 DNA sequence: TGCAGTGGTGACAGGGGGGATTCCTACGAGCAGTACTTC.

This rearrangement joins TRBV12-3 or TRBV12-4 to TRBJ2-3, with a possible D match to TRBD2 (5 bases). The CDR3 consists of 13 residues. V was trimmed by 2 bases and J by 4 bases, leaving 7 bases between them. CDR3 loop: CASSLSEADTQYF. CDR3 sequence (DNA): TGTGCCAGCAGTTTATCGGAGGCAGATACGCAGTATTTT.

The gene calls are TRBV4-2 and TRBJ2-2, with D unresolved. The CDR3 runs to 14 residues. Trimming left V 2 bases short and J 2 bases short, with 6 bases between. Per the germline V gene, CDR1 is LGHNA and CDR2 is YNFKEQ. The CDR3 DNA reads as TGTGCCAGCAGCCAATCCTACAACACCGGGGAGCTGTTTTTT. As protein: CASSQSYNTGELFF.

Turning to this clonotype: This clone may be a read error of a much larger clone one base away. The chain uses TRBV6-5 and TRBJ2-3, with D possibly TRBD2 on 6 matching bases. In germline, CDR1 is MNHEY, CDR2 SVGAGI. The CDR3 is 18 residues long. CDR3 coding DNA: TGTGCCAGCAGTTACTCTTTAGCTGGGGCAACTAGCACAAATACGCAGTATTTT. Translation: CASSYSLAGATSTNTQYF.

This clonotype was observed a handful of times. The V and J genes are TRBV11-2 and TRBJ2-7; 10 bases line up with TRBD2. Per the germline V gene, CDR1 is SGHAT and CDR2 is FQNNGV. The CDR3 consists of 19 residues. V was clipped by 2 bases and J by 2 bases; unmatched bases: 15. The CDR3 bases are TGTGCCAGCAGCTTAAGTACTAGCGGGACTCCCATAACCCCCTACGAGCAGTACTTC. Its translation: CASSLSTSGTPITPYEQYF.

This clonotype was recorded many times. The chain uses TRBV6-2 or TRBV6-3 and TRBJ2-7; D is uncertain. The V gene's germline CDR1 is MNHEY and CDR2 SVGEGT. The length of the CDR3 is 11 residues. V dropped 6 bases and J dropped 0 bases, with 3 bases sitting between them. Here the CDR3 DNA reads TGTGCCAGCAGCGACTCCTACGAGCAGTACTTC. It encodes CASSDSYEQYF.

The V and J genes are TRBV4-2 and TRBJ1-2, with 11 nucleotides matching TRBD1. There are 15 residues in the CDR3. The V gene end was trimmed by 3 bases and the J gene end by 2 bases; junction bases not matched to a gene: 2. CDR1 is LGHNA, CDR2 YNFKEQ, per germline. The CDR3 spells CASSQGQGENYGYTF. Written as DNA, the CDR3 is TGTGCCAGCAGCCAGGGACAGGGGGAGAACTATGGCTACACCTTC.

This clonotype was seen a handful of times. The chain employs TRBV4-2 and TRBJ1-5; 12 bases are a match to TRBD1. CDR1 and CDR2 (germline): LGHNA, YNFKEQ. The CDR3 runs to 17 residues. V shed 0 bases, J shed 7 bases, and the junction held 7 bases outside the gene matches. CDR3 nucleotide sequence: TGTGCCAGCAGCCAAGACGGGACAGGGGGCACGAAACAGCCCCAGCATTTT. This translates into CASSQDGTGGTKQPQHF.

The J gene is TRBJ2-5, the V gene TRBV7-2, with TRBD2 matching over 12 bases. V lost 0 bases and J lost 4; bases outside the gene matches: 3. The CDR3 contains 16 residues. Germline values: CDR1 SGHTA, CDR2 FQGNSA. This CDR3 is CASSLAASGGGETQYF. CDR3 nucleotides: TGTGCCAGCAGCTTAGCGGCTAGCGGGGGGGGAGAGACCCAGTACTTC.

The V call is TRBV2, the J call TRBJ1-4; D perhaps matches TRBD1 (6 bases). The CDR3 is 15 residues long. V lost 8 bases and J lost 3, with 16 bases in between. In germline, CDR1 is SNHLY, CDR2 FYNNEI. CDR3 nucleotides: TGTGCCAGCTGTTCGGGGGGCAGGTCTAATGAAAAACTGTTTTTT. It specifies CASCSGGRSNEKLFF.

The gene calls are TRBV11-3 and TRBJ2-1; 14 bases map to TRBD2. This CDR3 has 16 amino acids. Per germline, CDR1 SGHNT and CDR2 YENEEA. Trimming removed 5 bases from V and 5 bases from J; junction bases left unmatched: 5. As DNA, the CDR3 is TGTGCCAGCAGCGCCCCGGGACTAGCGGGGGACAATGAGCAGTTCTTC. It is translated as CASSAPGLAGDNEQFF.

The sample holds a few counts of this clonotype. This chain links TRBV7-9 with TRBJ2-7; no clear D gene. The CDR3 is 16 amino acids. Trimming took 2 bases from V and 0 from J, leaving 14 bases between them. The germline V gene has CDR1 SEHNR and CDR2 FQNEAQ (reference sequence). CDR3 nucleotides: TGTGCCAGCAGCTTAACCCGAGGAGCAAACTCCTACGAGCAGTACTTC. Protein sequence: CASSLTRGANSYEQYF. The full variable domain, rest sourced from reference TRBV7-9 and TRBJ2-7, is DTGVSQNPRHKITKRGQNVTFRCDPISEHNRLYWYRQTLGQGPEFLTYFQNEAQLEKSRLLSDRFSAERPKGSFSTLEIQRTEQGDSAMYLCASSLTRGANSYEQYFGPGTRLTVT.

This clonotype was observed a few times. The CDR3: CASSPPAGGGYNEQFF. The CDR3 region has the DNA TGTGCCAGCAGTCCCCCAGCCGGGGGGGGTTACAATGAGCAGTTCTTC. The chain has TRBV12-3 or TRBV12-4 and TRBJ2-1; 8 bases are a match to TRBD2. The V and J ends lost 5 bases and 4 bases, in that order; junction bases with no gene match: 10. This CDR3 contains 16 residues.

This clonotype was seen at least ten times. V is TRBV12-3 or TRBV12-4 and J is TRBJ2-7; D remains unclear. V was shortened by 1 base and J by 4 bases, with 8 bases between the two germline ends. The CDR3 loop spans 13 amino acids. The CDR3 sequence is CASSLGSRYEQYF. CDR3 sequence (DNA): TGTGCCAGCAGTTTAGGGAGCAGATACGAGCAGTACTTC.

The chain links TRBV7-9 to TRBJ1-2, with TRBD1 identical over 7 bases. CDR3 length: 16 residues. The J segment lost 3 bases and the V segment lost 2 bases, leaving 9 bases of the junction unmatched. Germline V gene lookup returns CDR1 SEHNR and CDR2 FQNEAQ (reference sequence). In nucleotides, the CDR3 is TGTGCCAGCAGCTTAAGATACAGGGGTACGGACTATGGCTACACCTTC. Protein sequence: CASSLRYRGTDYGYTF.

At least ten counts were recorded for this clonotype. The chain joins TRBV5-1 to TRBJ2-1; D uncertain. There are 16 residues in the CDR3. The germline CDR1 and CDR2 sequences are SGHRS and YFSETQ. Deletions cut 2 bases from V and 0 bases from J, with 12 bases between. CDR3 coding DNA: TGCGCCAGCAGCTTCATGGCGTCCAGCTCCTACAATGAGCAGTTCTTC. Protein: CASSFMASSSYNEQFF.

This clonotype was counted at least ten times. The chain has TRBV7-2 and TRBJ2-1; 13 bases are a match to TRBD2. The CDR3 spans 14 residues. Per the germline V gene, CDR1 is SGHTA and CDR2 is FQGNSA. Losses at the gene ends were 5 bases for V and 10 bases for J; bases not matched to a gene: 5. The CDR3 DNA reads as TGTGCCAGCAGCAAACCGGGACTAGCGGGGGAGCAGTTCTTC. It encodes CASSKPGLAGEQFF.

The chain recombines TRBV6-5 with TRBJ1-2; D call uncertain. The ends were cut back, 0 bases at V and 5 bases at J, with 7 bases in the middle. Looked up from germline, CDR1 is MNHEY and CDR2 is SVGAGI. The CDR3 length is 13 residues. The CDR3 region has the DNA TGTGCCAGCAGTTACTCGTGGGAATATGGCTACACCTTC. This sequence encodes CASSYSWEYGYTF.

The rearrangement links TRBV2 to TRBJ1-3, with D uncertain. V shed 3 bases and J shed 0 bases, with 6 bases lying between them. The CDR3 runs to 14 residues. Per the germline V gene, CDR1 is SNHLY and CDR2 is FYNNEI. In DNA form, the CDR3 reads TGTGCCAGCAGTGATGCAGTCTCTGGAAACACCATATATTTT. Amino acids: CASSDAVSGNTIYF.

This clonotype turned up a few times. The chain uses TRBV5-1 and TRBJ2-5; D may correspond to TRBD1 or TRBD2 (6 bases each). V was trimmed by 0 bases and J by 5 bases, leaving 20 bases between them. Germline values: CDR1 SGHRS, CDR2 YFSETQ. The CDR3 extends over 17 amino acids. CDR3 protein: CASSLAWGAPSSETQYF. Written as DNA, the CDR3 is TGCGCCAGCAGCTTGGCCTGGGGGGCCCCTTCGTCTGAGACCCAGTACTTC.